The 15 T cell receptor beta chains reported below all come from one sample, sequenced in a study of blood T cell repertoires in COVID-19. Data came from immunoSEQ multiplex PCR; TCRdb stores just in-frame clones and leaves some out. The sample lists 340,000 or so clones; 80% to 90% were seen once. Sequencing was carried out using peripheral blood. The receptors were sampled from a man aged 30 to 39 with active or convalescent COVID-19.

This clone is a singleton in its sample. The rearrangement joins TRBV13 to TRBJ1-6; maybe TRBD1 (5 bases). The germline gives CDR1 PRHDT, CDR2 FYEKMQ (reference sequence). This CDR3 has 13 amino acids. V was trimmed by 3 bases and J by 10 bases, leaving 10 bases between them. In nucleotides, the CDR3 is TGTGCCAGCAGCTTCTGGGGGGAGTCACCCCTCCACTTT. Protein product: CASSFWGESPLHF. The variable domain in full, with the rest retrieved from reference TRBV13 and TRBJ1-6, is AAGVIQSPRHLIKEKRETATLKCYPIPRHDTVYWYQQGPGQDPQFLISFYEKMQSDKGSIPDRFSAQQFSDYHSELNMSSLELGDSALYFCASSFWGESPLHFGNGTRLTVT.

This clone was observed once. The V call is TRBV28, the J call TRBJ1-5, with a weak D call TRBD1 (5 bases). Trimming cost V 8 bases and J 1 base, with 12 bases left between them. The CDR3 consists of 14 residues. Germline V gene sequence: CDR1 MDHEN, CDR2 SYDVKM. DNA of the CDR3: TGTGCCAGCTCCCAGGGAGGGAGCAATCAGCCCCAGCATTTT. Protein sequence: CASSQGGSNQPQHF.

This chain uses TRBV5-1 with TRBJ1-4; 7 nucleotides agree with TRBD1. Germline V CDR1 and CDR2: SGHRS, YFSETQ. CDR3 length equals 16 residues. The V and J ends lost 1 base and 0 bases, in that order; junction bases with no gene match: 3. CDR3 coding DNA: TGCGCCAGCAGCTTGATGGACAGGTCAACTAATGAAAAACTGTTTTTT. Amino acids: CASSLMDRSTNEKLFF.

This chain joins TRBV25-1 and TRBJ1-4; tentatively, D is TRBD1 (5 bases). This CDR3 is 15 amino acids long. Germline loops: CDR1 MGHDK, CDR2 SYGVNS. The V end lost 1 base, the J end lost 8 bases, and 14 bases lay between the germline ends. The CDR3 nucleotides read TGTGCCAGCAGTGAATTCGCGGGGGTCCGAGAAAAACTGTTTTTT. Translation gives CASSEFAGVREKLFF.

This rearrangement joins TRBV5-4 to TRBJ1-1; 7 bases are shared with TRBD1. From germline, CDR1 is SGHNT and CDR2 YYREEE (reference sequence). The V segment lost 4 bases and the J segment 4 bases; nucleotides outside the gene matches: 13. The CDR3 covers 16 residues. CDR3 DNA sequence: TGTGCCAGCAGCCCGACTGGGGGACAGTTCGCCACTGAAGCTTTCTTT. This gives the protein CASSPTGGQFATEAFF.

The chain links TRBV7-9 to TRBJ1-5; 8 bases agree with TRBD1. Germline CDR1 reads SEHNR; CDR2 reads FQNEAQ (reference sequence). The J segment lost 4 bases and the V segment lost 5 bases, leaving 1 base of the junction unmatched. CDR3 size: 13 residues. CDR3 sequence (DNA): TGTGCCAGCAGCACAGGGGGAAATCAGCCCCAGCATTTT. The encoded protein is CASSTGGNQPQHF.

The chain uses TRBV3-1 (or the pseudogene TRBV3-2) and TRBJ1-2, with 7 bases aligning to TRBD1. Per germline, CDR1 LGHDT and CDR2 YNNKEL (reference sequence). V trimming: 0 bases; J trimming: 13 bases; junction bases outside the gene matches: 8. The CDR3 is 13 residues long. The CDR3 is CASSQEWRGRSTF. The CDR3 region has the DNA TGTGCCAGCAGCCAAGAGTGGAGGGGGCGTTCCACCTTC.

In its sample, this clone was seen a few times. V gene TRBV6-2 or TRBV6-3 combines with J gene TRBJ2-2, with D hard to call. Germline CDR1 and CDR2: MNHEY and SVGEGT. The V end lost 4 bases, the J end lost 0 bases, and 12 bases lay between the germline ends. The CDR3 spans 16 residues. The CDR3: CASSSLGASNTGELFF. The CDR3 nucleotides read TGTGCCAGCAGTTCACTTGGAGCATCGAACACCGGGGAGCTGTTTTTT.

The V call is TRBV10-3, the J call TRBJ1-1; the D gene is possibly TRBD1 (5 bases). CDR1 and CDR2 from the germline V gene are ENHRY and SYGVKD. V was shortened by 1 base and J by 11 bases, with 11 bases between the two germline ends. This CDR3 contains 12 residues. CDR3 nucleotides: TGTGCCATCAGTGAGTATGCAGGGCATGCTTTCTTT. Translation: CAISEYAGHAFF.

The chain has TRBV6-2 or TRBV6-3 and TRBJ1-2; 7 bases align to TRBD1. V shed 4 bases and J 4 bases; nucleotides not matched to a gene: 6. CDR1 is MNHEY and CDR2 is SVGEGT in the germline V gene. The CDR3 spans 14 residues. CDR3 nucleotide sequence: TGTGCCAGCAGTTTCAACCGGGACAGCTATGGCTACACCTTC. This encodes CASSFNRDSYGYTF.

This chain links TRBV18 with TRBJ2-7; 8 nucleotides line up with TRBD1. The CDR3 spans 17 residues. V dropped 3 bases and J dropped 0; count of bases not matched to a gene: 10. Germline V gives CDR1 KGHSH, CDR2 LQKENI. The CDR3 DNA follows: TGTGCCAGCTCACCGGAATTTAAGGACAGGGCCTCCTACGAGCAGTACTTC. This encodes CASSPEFKDRASYEQYF.

The J gene is TRBJ2-1, the V gene TRBV11-3; D gene ambiguous. The germline CDR1 and CDR2 sequences are SGHNT and YENEEA. Trimming removed 6 bases at V and 9 bases at J, with 12 bases between. The CDR3 extends over 12 amino acids. The CDR3 loop is CASSKTIGEQFF. The CDR3 bases are TGTGCCAGCAGTAAGACAATTGGTGAGCAGTTCTTC.

The chain is built from TRBV27 and TRBJ1-2; perhaps TRBD1 as D (5 bases). Trimming shortened V by 3 bases and J by 8 bases, and 13 bases separated the two germline ends. Germline V gives CDR1 MNHEY, CDR2 SMNVEV (reference sequence). This CDR3 contains 13 residues. This CDR3 is CASSFTGSPGYTF. The CDR3 coding sequence is TGTGCCAGCAGTTTCACAGGTTCTCCCGGCTACACCTTC.

As DNA, the CDR3 is TGTGCCACCAGTGCCCGGGCCGCGGGAAAAGCTTTCTTT. Amino acid sequence: CATSARAAGKAFF. The chain employs TRBV24-1 and TRBJ1-1; D is unresolved. CDR3 size: 13 residues. The ends were cut back, 5 bases at V and 9 bases at J, with 15 bases in the middle. The germline V gene has CDR1 KGHDR and CDR2 SFDVKD.

This chain links TRBV6-5 with TRBJ1-5; no definite D call. V gave up 6 bases and J gave up 0 bases, with 12 bases separating them. Germline CDR1 is MNHEY and CDR2 is SVGAGI. This CDR3 is built from 15 residues. CDR3 bases: TGTGCCAGCAGATCCCCCCTTCTTAGCAATCAGCCCCAGCATTTT. Encoded protein: CASRSPLLSNQPQHF.